A single sample gave rise to the 4 T cell receptor beta chains below, sequenced in a study of immune evolution from preneoplasia to lung adenocarcinoma (dated by TCRdb to the early 2020s). To prepare the library, the immunoSEQ multiplex PCR assay was applied. Entries here come from immuneACCESS through TCRdb and include only in-frame sequences with V and J called. Some clones fail to appear in such tables; in the studies checked, an unresolved V gene covers under half of the shortfall, and the cause of the remainder is unknown. The sample table holds 15,000 to 20,000 clones, of which roughly 90% were seen once. Of the sample, just over 2.5% is held by the ten largest clones. The material sequenced was FFPE invasive lung adenocarcinoma tissue. The sample's cell subset or site, from its label and the paper: frankly invasive lung adenocarcinoma (ADC). The receptors were sampled from a person aged 65 to 85 with invasive lung adenocarcinoma.

The chain links TRBV29-1 to TRBJ1-1; D not certain. This CDR3 contains 14 residues. V lost 3 bases and J lost 4, with 15 bases in between. Per germline, CDR1 SQVTM and CDR2 ANQGSEA. CDR3 residues: CSVEGLWTTTEAFF. The CDR3 nucleotides read TGCAGCGTTGAGGGTTTGTGGACTACCACTGAAGCTTTCTTT.

The rearrangement joins TRBV15 to TRBJ2-3; D is possibly TRBD2 (6 bases). Trimming took 1 base from V and 4 from J, leaving 9 bases between them. CDR1 LNHNV and CDR2 YYDKDF come from the germline V gene (reference sequence). The CDR3 has 14 amino acids. CDR3 sequence reads: CATSRGDFPDTQYF. The DNA for the CDR3 is TGTGCCACCAGCAGAGGGGACTTCCCAGATACGCAGTATTTT.

The chain couples TRBV5-4 to TRBJ2-7, with 9 bases that match TRBD2. CDR3 length: 16 amino acids. CDR1 and CDR2 (germline): SGHNT, YYREEE (reference sequence). V lost 4 bases to trimming and J lost 4 bases; unmatched junction nucleotides: 12. In DNA form, the CDR3 reads TGTGCCAGCAGCCCCCCCCGCGGCGGGGGGGGTTACGAGCAGTACTTC. Its protein product is CASSPPRGGGGYEQYF.

V usage is TRBV6-4 and J usage is TRBJ1-1, with D hard to call. The CDR3 is 13 residues long. V was cut by 2 bases and J by 1 base, with 5 bases left in between. The V gene's germline CDR1 is MRHNA and CDR2 SNTAGT. The CDR3 DNA sequence: TGTGCCAGCAGTGACGAGGGGAACACTGAAGCTTTCTTT. This sequence encodes CASSDEGNTEAFF.